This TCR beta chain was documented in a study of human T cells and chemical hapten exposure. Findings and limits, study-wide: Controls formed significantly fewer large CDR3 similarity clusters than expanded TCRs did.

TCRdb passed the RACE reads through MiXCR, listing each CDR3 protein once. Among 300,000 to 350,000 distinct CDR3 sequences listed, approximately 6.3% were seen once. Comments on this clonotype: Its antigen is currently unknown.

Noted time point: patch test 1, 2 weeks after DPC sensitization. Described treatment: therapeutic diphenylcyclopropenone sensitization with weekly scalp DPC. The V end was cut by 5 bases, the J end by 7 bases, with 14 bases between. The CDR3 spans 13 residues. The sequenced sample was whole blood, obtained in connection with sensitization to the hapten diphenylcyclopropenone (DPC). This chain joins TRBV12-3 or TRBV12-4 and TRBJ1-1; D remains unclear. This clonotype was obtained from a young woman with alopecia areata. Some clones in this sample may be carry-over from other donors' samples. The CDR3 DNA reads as TGTGCCAGCAGTCCCTTCGGAGCCAGTGAAGCTTTCTTT. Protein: CASSPFGASEAFF.